The 8 T cell receptor beta chains in this list originate from one sample, sequenced in a study of blood T cell repertoires in COVID-19. Sequencing was performed with immunoSEQ multiplex PCR; in TCRdb, only in-frame clones are kept and a portion is missing. This table has some 120,000 clones, more than 70% appearing once. Sequenced sample: peripheral blood. These TCRs come from a human donor in a cohort sampled during active COVID-19.

V and J are TRBV7-2 and TRBJ2-7, with TRBD2 matching 10 bases. Germline CDR1 and CDR2: SGHTA and FQGNSA. The CDR3 sequence is 16 residues long. Trimming cost V 1 base and J 6 bases; bases outside gene matches: 9. The CDR3 DNA reads as TGTGCCAGCAGCTTAGTCGCGCTAGCGGGAGCTACCGAGCAGTACGTC. This encodes CASSLVALAGATEQYV.

CDR3: CASSYGGTNEKLFF. The CDR3 DNA is TGTGCCAGCAGCTACGGGGGGACTAATGAAAAACTGTTTTTT. This chain uses TRBV6-5 with TRBJ1-4; D possibly corresponds to TRBD1 (5 bases). Germline lookup yields CDR1 MNHEY and CDR2 SVGAGI. The CDR3 consists of 14 residues. V was pared by 6 bases and J by 2 bases, with 10 bases between.

The chain uses TRBV4-3 and TRBJ2-7, with 7 positions matching TRBD2. Per germline, CDR1 LGHNA and CDR2 YSLEER. V lost 0 bases and J lost 2; bases outside the gene matches: 10. The CDR3 is 17 amino acids. The CDR3 loop is CASSQDPVAGLTYEQYV. The CDR3 DNA follows: TGCGCCAGCAGCCAAGATCCCGTAGCGGGCCTGACCTACGAGCAGTACGTC.

The rearrangement uses TRBV24-1 and TRBJ2-5; 7 bases line up with TRBD2. The CDR3 covers 15 residues. With 4 bases clipped from V and 3 bases from J, the junction kept 7 bases outside the gene matches. Germline CDR1 is KGHDR and CDR2 is SFDVKD. In DNA, the CDR3 is TGTGCCACCAGTGACCCCCTAGCGGACGAAGAGACCCAGTACTTC. Encoded protein: CATSDPLADEETQYF.

V gene TRBV6-5 combines with J gene TRBJ2-3; D call uncertain. The CDR3 has 14 amino acids. Germline loops: CDR1 MNHEY, CDR2 SVGAGI. Trimming left V 2 bases short and J 3 bases short, with 9 bases between. The CDR3 DNA follows: TGTGCCAGCAGTTACGCCCTAGTGACAGATACGCAGTATTTT. Its translation is CASSYALVTDTQYF.

This chain links TRBV11-2 with TRBJ2-3, with 7 bases lining up with TRBD1. Per the germline V gene, CDR1 is SGHAT and CDR2 is FQNNGV. The CDR3 totals 15 residues. After removal of 5 bases from V and 5 bases from J, the junction contained 10 bases not matched to a gene. The CDR3 DNA reads TGTGCCAGCAGCGCACAGGGGAAGTTGGGAGATACGCAGTATTTT. It is translated as CASSAQGKLGDTQYF. The full variable domain, its missing parts supplied by reference TRBV11-2 and TRBJ2-3, is EAGVAQSPRYKIIEKRQSVAFWCNPISGHATLYWYQQILGQGPKLLIQFQNNGVVDDSQLPKDRFSAERLKGVDSTLKIQPAKLEDSAVYLCASSAQGKLGDTQYFGPGTRLTVL.

V and J are TRBV7-6 and TRBJ2-2; no firm D call. The CDR3 is 15 residues long. Germline CDR1 reads SGHVS; CDR2 reads FNYEAQ. V lost 1 base and J 1 base, leaving 7 bases between the germline ends. CDR3: CASSLVSGNTGELFF. CDR3 coding DNA: TGTGCCAGCAGCTTAGTATCAGGGAACACCGGGGAGCTGTTTTTT.

The genes are TRBV21-1 and TRBJ1-5. TRBV21-1 is tagged as a pseudogene. There are 16 residues in the CDR3. The CDR3 loop is CASSHLGGVADQPQHF. Here the CDR3 DNA reads TGTGCCAGCAGCCACTTGGGGGGGGTAGCAGATCAGCCCCAGCATTTT.